The clone carrying this T cell receptor (beta chain) was counted a few times. The data originate from a study of blood T cells in healthy people across ages. The CDR3 is 15 residues long. Germline V CDR1 and CDR2: LGHNA, YNFKEQ. Trimming took off 6 bases at V and 4 bases at J, with 18 bases between the two ends. A J-beta primer mix and a sample-barcoded 5' primer were used in a second PCR of roughly 7 to 12 cycles. TCRdb fed the 5' RACE reads into MiXCR, producing one record per CDR3 protein. Of roughly 1.5 million distinct CDR3 sequences in the sample, roughly two fifths are singletons; the top ten hold under 5%.

Sequenced sample: blood. V usage is TRBV4-2 and J usage is TRBJ1-2; unclear D gene. This TCR derives from a woman in her late teens or twenties in good health. The CDR3, as DNA: TGTGCCAGCAGAGGCGAGGGAGGGAAGTCCTATGGCTACACCTTC. Its translation: CASRGEGGKSYGYTF.